This T cell receptor beta chain was recovered during a study of blood T cell repertoires in COVID-19. Study in general: Sites in the United States, Italy and Spain provided acute and convalescent COVID-19 samples. From T cells, B-cell-depleted T cells, or PBMCs came the material, which was cDNA or gDNA.

Germline lookup yields CDR1 SGHTA and CDR2 FQGTGA. V trimming: 5 bases; J trimming: 7 bases; junction bases outside the gene matches: 8. The CDR3 runs 13 residues. The assay was immunoSEQ multiplex PCR, and TCRdb's table has in-frame clones only and misses some. The sample gives around 100,000 clones, around 87% of which show up once; just under 20% is in the top ten. The sequenced sample was peripheral blood. The chain has TRBV7-3 and TRBJ2-7; 7 positions agree with TRBD2. This TCR was sampled from a human donor in a cohort sampled during active COVID-19. The chain's CDR3 is CASSPIAAGEQYF. The DNA of the CDR3 is TGTGCCAGCAGCCCAATTGCAGCGGGAGAGCAGTACTTC. Using reference TRBV7-3 and TRBJ2-7 for the parts outside the CDR3, the full variable domain is GAGVSQTPSNKVTEKGKYVELRCDPISGHTALYWYRQSLGQGPEFLIYFQGTGAADDSGLPNDRFFAVRPEGSVSTLKIQRTERGDSAVYLCASSPIAAGEQYFGPGTRLTVT.